Listed here is a single TCR beta chain. The sample belongs to a study of blood T cell repertoires in COVID-19. Trimming removed 0 bases at V and 5 bases at J, with 8 bases between. Germline V gene data show CDR1 as SGHTA and CDR2 as FQGTGA. CDR3 length: 13 residues. In the authors' methods: Reference gene primer amplification gave nucleated cell count estimates. Using immunoSEQ multiplex PCR, the repertoire was profiled, and TCRdb retains in-frame clones only, with some absent. That table supplies the V and J calls and clone size; D and trimming were determined from the DNA. The sample consists of about 91,000 clones, about 75% of them appearing once.

The sequenced sample consisted of peripheral blood. This TCR derives from an elderly woman with acute or convalescent COVID-19. The V and J genes are TRBV7-3 and TRBJ2-7; perhaps TRBD2 as D (5 bases). The CDR3 DNA reads TGTGCCAGCAGCTTAACTAACGGGGACGAGCAGTACTTC. Its protein is CASSLTNGDEQYF.